This TCR beta chain was profiled in a study of T cell changes during pregnancy in multiple sclerosis. Generated by immunoSEQ multiplex PCR, the TCRdb table keeps only in-frame clones and is missing some. The table lists 50,000 to 60,000 clones, about nine tenths of them singletons, with more than 1.5% in the top ten. In germline, CDR1 is SGHTA, CDR2 FQGTGA. The V end lost 2 bases, the J end lost 4 bases, and 12 bases lay between the germline ends. The CDR3 contains 15 residues. The chain carries TRBV7-3 and TRBJ2-1; maybe TRBD2 (5 bases). The sequences come from peripheral blood, collected after pregnancy. This sequence originates from a female donor with multiple sclerosis, enrolled in a pregnancy study. The CDR3, as DNA: TGTGCCAGCAGCTTATATCCTAGCTATTACAATGAGCAGTTCTTC. Amino acid sequence: CASSLYPSYYNEQFF.